This T cell receptor beta chain was sequenced during a study of T cell clusters in autoimmune cytopenias. Findings and limits, study-wide: TRB repertoire shifts in secondary cytopenia and chronic lymphocytic leukemia mostly reflected lymphoma, not autoimmunity. Primary autoimmune cytopenia patients seemingly lacked the physiological T cell clusters found in healthy donors.

CDR1 and CDR2 (germline): MNHEY, SVGEGT. This CDR3 is 14 amino acids long. TRB rearrangements were amplified by touch-down multiplex PCR with mixed TRB-A/B primers. TCRdb reprocessed the multiplex PCR reads, keeping one entry per CDR3 protein, no DNA. The specimen's table records approximately 7,000 distinct CDR3 sequences. To note about this clonotype: Antigen: not known.

TRB amplification used approximately 270 ng of peripheral blood genomic DNA. The same sample was also studied in work on T cell repertoires in aging, cancer and after chemotherapy. As reported in that work: Over several months to years, re-sampled healthy donor repertoires clearly shared clones. Healthy donors lost TCR diversity with age mainly through richness, cancer patients through richness and evenness.

This rearrangement joins TRBV6-2 or TRBV6-3 to TRBJ2-3; without DNA, the TCRdb call of TRBD1 cannot be checked. This receptor was identified in a human donor in good health. Specimen: peripheral blood. The CDR3 region is CASSYLPGADTQYF.